This T cell receptor (beta chain) stems from a study of shared clonotypes between healthy human individuals. Study conclusions and caveats: Estimated richness was generally greater in naive than memory subsets.

V gave up 5 bases and J gave up 2 bases; unmatched junction bases: 15. This CDR3 is 17 amino acids long. From germline, CDR1 is SEHNR and CDR2 FQNEAQ (reference sequence). About this clone: The target antigen is unknown.

Donors included only healthy HIV-negative adults lacking recent acute infections or vaccinations. All participating donors were Caucasian adults from Nashville, Tennessee. The protocol was immunoSEQ multiplex PCR, while the TCRdb copy is restricted to in-frame clones and leaves out a portion. The sample yields more than 2,000,000 clones, approximately 92% seen once. The chain uses TRBV7-9 and TRBJ2-7, with 7 bases identical to TRBD1. What was sequenced was naive CD4+ T cells sorted from blood. The subset denotes: CD45RA+ positively selected. The origin of this receptor is a man aged 18 to 35 in good health. CDR3 nucleotides: TGTGCCAGCAGCCTGACAGGGTTGGGATCTAAGGCCTACGAGCAGTACTTC. It is translated as CASSLTGLGSKAYEQYF.